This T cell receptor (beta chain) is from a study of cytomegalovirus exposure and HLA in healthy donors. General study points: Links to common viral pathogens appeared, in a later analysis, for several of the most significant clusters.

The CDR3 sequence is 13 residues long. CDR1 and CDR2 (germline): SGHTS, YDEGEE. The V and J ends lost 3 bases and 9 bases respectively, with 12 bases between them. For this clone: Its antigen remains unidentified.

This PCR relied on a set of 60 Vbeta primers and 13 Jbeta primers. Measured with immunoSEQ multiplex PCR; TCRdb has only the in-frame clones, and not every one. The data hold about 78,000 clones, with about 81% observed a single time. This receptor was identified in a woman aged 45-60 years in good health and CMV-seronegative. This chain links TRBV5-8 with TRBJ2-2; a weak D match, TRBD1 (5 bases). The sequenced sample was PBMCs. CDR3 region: CASSWGRSRELFF. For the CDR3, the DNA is TGTGCCAGCAGCTGGGGCAGGAGCCGGGAGCTGTTTTTT.